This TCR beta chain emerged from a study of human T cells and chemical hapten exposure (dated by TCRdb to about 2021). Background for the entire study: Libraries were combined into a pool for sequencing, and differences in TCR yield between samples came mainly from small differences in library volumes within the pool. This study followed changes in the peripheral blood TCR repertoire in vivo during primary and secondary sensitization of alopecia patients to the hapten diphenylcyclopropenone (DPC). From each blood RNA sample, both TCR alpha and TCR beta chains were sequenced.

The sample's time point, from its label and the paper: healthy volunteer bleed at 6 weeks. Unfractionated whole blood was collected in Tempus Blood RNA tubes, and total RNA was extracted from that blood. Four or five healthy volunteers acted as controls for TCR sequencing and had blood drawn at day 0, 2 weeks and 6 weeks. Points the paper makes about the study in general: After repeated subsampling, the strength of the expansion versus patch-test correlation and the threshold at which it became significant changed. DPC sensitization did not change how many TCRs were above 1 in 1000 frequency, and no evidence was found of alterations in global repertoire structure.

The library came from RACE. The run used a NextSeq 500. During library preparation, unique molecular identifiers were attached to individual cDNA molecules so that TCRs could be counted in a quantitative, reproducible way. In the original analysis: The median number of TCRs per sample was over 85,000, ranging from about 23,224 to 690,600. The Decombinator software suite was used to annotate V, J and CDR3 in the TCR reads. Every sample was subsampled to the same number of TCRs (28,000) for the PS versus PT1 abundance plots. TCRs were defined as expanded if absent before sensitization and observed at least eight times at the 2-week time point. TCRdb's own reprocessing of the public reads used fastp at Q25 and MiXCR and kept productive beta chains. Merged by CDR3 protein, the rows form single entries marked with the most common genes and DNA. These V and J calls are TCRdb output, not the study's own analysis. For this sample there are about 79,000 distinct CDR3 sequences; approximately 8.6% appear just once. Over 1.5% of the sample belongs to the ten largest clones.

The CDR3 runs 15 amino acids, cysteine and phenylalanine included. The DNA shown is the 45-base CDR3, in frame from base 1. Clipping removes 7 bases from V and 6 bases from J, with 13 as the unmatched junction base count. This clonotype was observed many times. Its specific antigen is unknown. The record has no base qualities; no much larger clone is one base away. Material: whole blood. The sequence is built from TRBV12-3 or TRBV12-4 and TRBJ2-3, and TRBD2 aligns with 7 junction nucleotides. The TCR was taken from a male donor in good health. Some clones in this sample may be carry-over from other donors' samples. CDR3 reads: CASNLREAGMDTQYF. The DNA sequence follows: TGTGCCAGCAACCTGAGGGAAGCGGGAATGGATACGCAGTATTTT.